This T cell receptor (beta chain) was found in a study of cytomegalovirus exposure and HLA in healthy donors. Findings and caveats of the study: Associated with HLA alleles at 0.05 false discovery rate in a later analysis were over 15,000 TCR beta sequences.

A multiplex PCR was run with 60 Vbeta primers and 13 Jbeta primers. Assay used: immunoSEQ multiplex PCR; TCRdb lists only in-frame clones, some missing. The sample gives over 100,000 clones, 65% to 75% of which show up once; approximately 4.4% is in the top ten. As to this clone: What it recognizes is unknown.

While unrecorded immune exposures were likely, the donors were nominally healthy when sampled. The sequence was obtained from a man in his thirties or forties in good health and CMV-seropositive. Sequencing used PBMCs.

The CDR3 loop is CASSLASRGEQFF. CDR3 sequence (DNA): TGTGCCAGCAGCTTAGCGTCCAGGGGGGAGCAGTTCTTC. The chain combines TRBV7-2 with TRBJ2-1; 7 bases fit TRBD1. V lost 0 bases and J lost 10; bases outside the gene matches: 3. From germline, CDR1 is SGHTA and CDR2 FQGNSA. CDR3 length: 13 amino acids.